This T cell receptor (beta chain) emerged from a study of radiotherapy plus CTLA-4 blockade in lung cancer. Study-wide results and caveats: Once radiotherapy plus ipilimumab had been given, TCR clones derived from tumor expanded in blood. It was early blood T cell clone dynamics, with interferon-beta, that reportedly best predicted response.

Comments on this clone: Antigen unknown.

The CDR3 has 19 amino acids. Per germline, CDR1 SGHDN and CDR2 FVKESK. Trimming at V came to 4 bases and at J to 3 bases, leaving 20 bases not matched to a gene. Generated by immunoSEQ multiplex PCR, the TCRdb table keeps only in-frame clones and is missing some. The sample has roughly 110,000 clones, roughly 77% seen once; the top ten hold roughly 3.5%. The chain recombines TRBV14 with TRBJ1-2; 7 nucleotides line up with TRBD1. Here the sequenced sample was peripheral blood, taken from a patient treated with radiotherapy plus ipilimumab. The origin of this receptor is a human donor with non-small cell lung cancer that progressed on radiotherapy plus ipilimumab. Some clones in this sample may be carry-over from other donors' samples. CDR3 DNA sequence: TGTGCCAGCAGCCGCCGACAGGGTTGGATGGTTGGTAAAGACTATGGCTACACCTTC. It codes for CASSRRQGWMVGKDYGYTF.